The 13 T cell receptor beta chains given below trace back to one sample, sequenced in a study of blood T cells in healthy people across ages. Through a sample-barcoded 5' primer and a J-beta primer mix, a second PCR was run for about 7 to 12 cycles. Using its own MiXCR run on the 5' RACE reads, TCRdb lists one record per CDR3 protein. The sample yields 1,800,000 or so distinct CDR3 sequences, 35% to 50% seen once. Sequencing was done on a sample of blood. Receptors originate from a human donor in good health.

The table lists this clonotype with a few counts. The rearrangement links TRBV5-1 to TRBJ2-1; TRBD2 aligns across 7 bases. V lost 4 bases and J lost 1; bases outside the gene matches: 8. This CDR3 is 16 amino acids long. Germline V lookup: CDR1 SGHRS, CDR2 YFSETQ. The DNA for the CDR3 is TGCGCCAGCAGCCCCTCCCAGCGGGATTCCTACAATGAGCAGTTCTTC. Amino acids: CASSPSQRDSYNEQFF.

J is TRBJ2-3 and V is TRBV7-2, with TRBD2 as a possible D gene (5 bases). The CDR3 is made up of 14 amino acids. Germline loops: CDR1 SGHTA, CDR2 FQGNSA. V was shortened by 1 base and J by 4 bases, with 9 bases between the two germline ends. CDR3 in DNA: TGTGCCAGCAGCTTAGGGACTGTCCCAGATACGCAGTATTTT. It is translated as CASSLGTVPDTQYF.

This clonotype has just a few counts. V is TRBV12-3 or TRBV12-4 and J is TRBJ1-1; 7 nucleotides agree with TRBD1. This CDR3 is 15 amino acids long. Trimming took 6 bases from V and 1 from J; bases not matched to a gene: 8. In nucleotides, the CDR3 is TGTGCCAGCAGGACCGGCGGGACAGAGAACACTGAAGCTTTCTTT. Translation: CASRTGGTENTEAFF.

The J gene is TRBJ2-7, the V gene TRBV5-5; tentative D call: TRBD2 (5 bases). The ends were cut back, 0 bases at V and 3 bases at J, with 13 bases in the middle. CDR1 and CDR2 (germline): SGHKS, YYEKEE (reference sequence). The CDR3 runs 15 residues. CDR3 sequence (DNA): TGTGCCAGCAGCTTGGTTCCGGACTCCAACTACGAGCAGTACTTC. It codes for CASSLVPDSNYEQYF.

Only a few counts were recorded for this clonotype. The rearrangement uses TRBV7-2 and TRBJ2-5; no firm D call. This CDR3 is 14 amino acids long. V lost 1 base, J lost 5 bases, and 11 bases lay in between. The germline gives CDR1 SGHTA, CDR2 FQGNSA. CDR3 loop: CASSLETRAETQYF. The CDR3 DNA reads as TGTGCCAGCAGCTTAGAGACCCGCGCGGAGACCCAGTACTTC.

The V call is TRBV29-1, the J call TRBJ2-3, with 10 bases identical to TRBD1. With 7 bases clipped from V and 5 bases from J, the junction kept 6 bases outside the gene matches. This CDR3 contains 13 residues. Germline CDR1 and CDR2: SQVTM and ANQGSEA. The CDR3 region is CSAGQGRGDTQYF. Here the CDR3 DNA reads TGCAGCGCGGGACAGGGGCGTGGAGATACGCAGTATTTT.

The rearrangement joins TRBV10-3 to TRBJ2-5; 14 bases line up with TRBD2. Trimming took 6 bases from V and 1 from J; bases not matched to a gene: 4. CDR3 length: 16 amino acids. Per germline, CDR1 ENHRY and CDR2 SYGVKD. The CDR3 sequence is CAIRGTSGRTQETQYF. The CDR3 coding sequence is TGTGCCATCAGGGGGACTAGCGGGAGAACCCAAGAGACCCAGTACTTC.

This clonotype showed up just a few times. This chain links TRBV20-1 with TRBJ2-1; 11 nucleotides align to TRBD2. Germline V gene sequence: CDR1 DFQATT, CDR2 SNEGSKA (reference sequence). After removal of 3 bases from V and 5 bases from J, the junction contained 6 bases not matched to a gene. The CDR3 is made up of 15 amino acids. CDR3 sequence reads: CSARLTSGGHNEQFF. CDR3 DNA: TGCAGTGCTAGGTTAACTAGCGGGGGACACAATGAGCAGTTCTTC.

This chain connects TRBV9 to TRBJ2-5; D could derive from TRBD1 or TRBD2 (6 bases each). The germline V and J ends were trimmed by 4 bases and 0 bases, with 10 bases remaining between them. Looked up from germline, CDR1 is SGDLS and CDR2 is YYNGEE. The CDR3 contains 14 residues. CDR3 in amino acids: CASSWGANQETQYF. The CDR3 nucleotides are TGTGCCAGCAGCTGGGGGGCAAACCAAGAGACCCAGTACTTC. Full variable domain (rest looked up from reference TRBV9 and TRBJ2-5): DSGVTQTPKHLITATGQRVTLRCSPRSGDLSVYWYQQSLDQGLQFLIQYYNGEERAKGNILERFSAQQFPDLHSELNLSSLELGDSALYFCASSWGANQETQYFGPGTRLLVL.

The chain employs TRBV5-1 and TRBJ1-2; D gene unclear. The CDR3 runs to 14 residues. The germline V gene encodes CDR1 SGHRS and CDR2 YFSETQ. Trimming removed 3 bases from V and 5 bases from J, with 14 bases in between. The CDR3 loop is CASSYGIRGYGYTF. In DNA, the CDR3 is TGCGCCAGCAGCTATGGGATCCGTGGGTATGGCTACACCTTC. Full variable domain (missing parts from reference TRBV5-1 and TRBJ1-2): KAGVTQTPRYLIKTRGQQVTLSCSPISGHRSVSWYQQTPGQGLQFLFEYFSETQRNKGNFPGRFSGRQFSNSRSEMNVSTLELGDSALYLCASSYGIRGYGYTFGSGTRLTVV.

This chain uses TRBV12-3 or TRBV12-4 with TRBJ2-1; TRBD2 matches at 9 bases. The CDR3 totals 15 residues. Unmatched junction bases numbered 10, after V lost 6 bases and J lost 7 bases. CDR3 amino acids: CASSPGRGGQNEQFF. As DNA, the CDR3 is TGTGCCAGCAGCCCCGGGCGGGGGGGCCAAAATGAGCAGTTCTTC.

A word on this clonotype: Sequence at one end of the junction differs from germline and may be a read error. The chain joins TRBV20-1 to TRBJ2-1; the D is unclear. CDR1 and CDR2 (germline): DFQATT, SNEGSKA (reference sequence). CDR3 length: 11 residues. The CDR3 DNA sequence: TGCAGTGCTGGTCAGAGCAATAAGCAGTTCTTC. Protein: CSAGQSNKQFF.

Notes on this clonotype: A much larger clone lies one base from this, so it may be a read error. The V call is TRBV2, the J call TRBJ2-1; TRBD2 agrees at 14 bases. The CDR3 sequence is 18 residues long. CDR1 is SNHLY and CDR2 is FYNNEI in the germline V gene. The CDR3: CASSVGTSGGVWDNGQFF. The CDR3 nucleotides are TGTGCCAGCAGTGTTGGGACTAGCGGGGGAGTCTGGGACAATGGGCAGTTCTTC.